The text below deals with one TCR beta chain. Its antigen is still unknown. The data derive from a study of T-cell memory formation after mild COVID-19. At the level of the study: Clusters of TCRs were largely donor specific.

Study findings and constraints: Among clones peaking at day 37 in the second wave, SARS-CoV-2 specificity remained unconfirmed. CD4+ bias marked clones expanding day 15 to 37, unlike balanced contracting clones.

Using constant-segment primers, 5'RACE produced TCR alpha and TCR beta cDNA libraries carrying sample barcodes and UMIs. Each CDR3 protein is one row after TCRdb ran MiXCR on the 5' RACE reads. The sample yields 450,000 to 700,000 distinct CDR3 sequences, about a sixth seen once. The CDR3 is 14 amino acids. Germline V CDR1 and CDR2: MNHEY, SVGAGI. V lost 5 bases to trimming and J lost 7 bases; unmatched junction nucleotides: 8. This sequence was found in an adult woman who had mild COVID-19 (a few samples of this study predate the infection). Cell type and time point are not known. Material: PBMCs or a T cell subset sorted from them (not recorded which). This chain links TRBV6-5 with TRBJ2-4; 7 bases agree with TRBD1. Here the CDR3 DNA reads TGTGCCAGCAGTCCTCTGGGCAGGGGGAACATTCAGTACTTC. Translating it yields CASSPLGRGNIQYF.